The next 9 T cell receptor beta chains were all read from a single sample in a study of blood T cell repertoires in COVID-19. The table came from immunoSEQ multiplex PCR; TCRdb's copy has only in-frame clones and leaves some out. The repertoire includes some 120,000 clones, approximately 85% of them detected once, and around 3.2% sits in the top ten. The specimen was peripheral blood. These TCRs come from an elderly woman with COVID-19, enrolled during active disease.

This chain links TRBV6-5 with TRBJ2-2; D is unclear. This CDR3 region has 14 residues. Looked up from germline, CDR1 is MNHEY and CDR2 is SVGAGI. Trimming removed 7 bases at V and 1 base at J, with 10 bases between. The CDR3 nucleotides read TGTGCCAGCAAACTGAACAGGAACACCGGGGAGCTGTTTTTT. Its translation is CASKLNRNTGELFF.

J is TRBJ2-5 and V is TRBV5-4; a possible D gene is TRBD1 (5 bases). V was trimmed by 0 bases and J by 0 bases, leaving 9 bases between them. The germline V gene encodes CDR1 SGHNT and CDR2 YYREEE (reference sequence). CDR3 length: 15 residues. CDR3 protein: CASSLGQGYQETQYF. CDR3 nucleotides: TGTGCCAGCAGCTTGGGGCAGGGTTACCAAGAGACCCAGTACTTC.

The chain employs TRBV9 and TRBJ2-3, with TRBD2 matching over 8 bases. The CDR3 runs to 16 residues. The V gene end was trimmed by 0 bases and the J gene end by 4 bases; junction bases not matched to a gene: 7. Looked up from germline, CDR1 is SGDLS and CDR2 is YYNGEE. The CDR3: CASSVGVGAGADTQYF. The CDR3 DNA reads as TGTGCCAGCAGCGTAGGGGTGGGAGCGGGGGCAGATACGCAGTATTTT.

The chain couples TRBV21-1 to TRBJ1-5; the table's D gene call, TRBD1, was not cross checked with the DNA. TRBV21-1 is a recognized pseudogene. This CDR3 spans 17 amino acids. For the CDR3, the DNA is TGTGCCAGCAGACTAGACAGGGGAGTTTTTAATAGTCAGCCCCAGCATTTT. Its protein is CASRLDRGVFNSQPQHF.

The genes are TRBV28 and TRBJ2-7; TRBD2 is a possible D gene (6 bases). This CDR3 has 15 residues. Trimming removed 6 bases from V and 0 bases from J, with 15 bases in between. Germline CDR1 and CDR2: MDHEN and SYDVKM. CDR3 nucleotide sequence: TGTGCCAGCAGCCCTACCGCGGGAACCTCCTACGAGCAGTACTTC. Protein product: CASSPTAGTSYEQYF. Drawing the rest from reference TRBV28 and TRBJ2-7, the complete variable domain is DVKVTQSSRYLVKRTGEKVFLECVQDMDHENMFWYRQDPGLGLRLIYFSYDVKMKEKGDIPEGYSVSREKKERFSLILESASTNQTSMYLCASSPTAGTSYEQYFGPGTRLTVT.

The gene calls are TRBV28 and TRBJ1-2, with 8 positions matching TRBD1. Unmatched junction bases numbered 2, after V lost 2 bases and J lost 0 bases. Germline V gene lookup returns CDR1 MDHEN and CDR2 SYDVKM. There are 15 residues in the CDR3. The CDR3 is CASSLRDRSNYGYTF. CDR3 DNA: TGTGCCAGCAGTTTACGGGACAGGTCTAACTATGGCTACACCTTC.

This chain connects TRBV3-1 (or the pseudogene TRBV3-2) to TRBJ1-4; D is unclear. The germline V gene encodes CDR1 LGHDT and CDR2 YNNKEL (reference sequence). V dropped 4 bases and J dropped 0 bases, with 6 bases sitting between them. The CDR3 loop spans 14 amino acids. CDR3 residues: CASSRRTTNEKLFF. DNA for the CDR3: TGTGCCAGCAGCCGCAGGACAACTAATGAAAAACTGTTTTTT.

The rearrangement joins TRBV28 to TRBJ1-2; 7 bases fit TRBD1. The CDR3 covers 14 residues. Germline-derived CDR1 and CDR2 are MDHEN and SYDVKM. Trimming removed 3 bases from V and 4 bases from J; junction bases left unmatched: 5. The CDR3 DNA is TGTGCCAGCAGTTTTTCCGGACAGGCCTATGGCTACACCTTC. Protein sequence: CASSFSGQAYGYTF.

Notes on this clone: The junction shows a germline mismatch at one end, possibly a read error. V is TRBV7-8 and J is TRBJ2-4; 8 nucleotides align to TRBD1. Germline values: CDR1 SGHVS, CDR2 FQNEAQ. The CDR3 covers 13 residues. The CDR3 bases are TGTGCCTGCAGCCGGACAGGGCAGGGGATTCAGTACTTC. Its protein product is CACSRTGQGIQYF.